The 21 T cell receptor beta chains presented below share a single source sample, sequenced in a study of blood T cell repertoires in COVID-19. Sequencing used immunoSEQ multiplex PCR; TCRdb keeps in-frame clones, though not all of them. The repertoire has 40,000 to 60,000 clones, about 85% of them found once; the top ten carry approximately 14%. The specimen was peripheral blood. The receptors derive from a human donor in a cohort sampled during active COVID-19.

The chain uses TRBV7-2 and TRBJ2-3; 9 nucleotides agree with TRBD1. The CDR3 is made up of 14 amino acids. CDR1 is SGHTA, CDR2 FQGNSA, per germline. V lost 5 bases to trimming and J lost 4 bases; unmatched junction nucleotides: 4. CDR3 in amino acids: CASSVGQGSDTQYF. The CDR3 DNA reads as TGTGCCAGCAGCGTTGGACAGGGGTCAGATACGCAGTATTTT.

The J gene is TRBJ1-5, the V gene TRBV6-5; TRBD1 is a possible D gene (6 bases). The CDR3 loop spans 13 amino acids. Germline V gene lookup returns CDR1 MNHEY and CDR2 SVGAGI. V lost 5 bases, J lost 5 bases, and 10 bases lay in between. CDR3 sequence: CASSNRVYQPQHF. CDR3 DNA: TGTGCCAGCAGTAACAGGGTCTATCAGCCCCAGCATTTT.

The J gene is TRBJ1-1, the V gene TRBV7-9; no firm D call. Trimming left V 5 bases short and J 4 bases short, with 14 bases between. The CDR3 is made up of 14 amino acids. CDR1 and CDR2 from the germline V gene are SEHNR and FQNEAQ (reference sequence). The CDR3 DNA sequence: TGTGCCAGCAGCCCCACTGCCATTGGCACTGAAGCTTTCTTT. Amino acids: CASSPTAIGTEAFF. The full variable domain, with the rest looked up from reference TRBV7-9 and TRBJ1-1, is DTGVSQNPRHKITKRGQNVTFRCDPISEHNRLYWYRQTLGQGPEFLTYFQNEAQLEKSRLLSDRFSAERPKGSFSTLEIQRTEQGDSAMYLCASSPTAIGTEAFFGQGTRLTVV.

A remark on this clone: Other DNA sequences in this specimen translate into the identical CDR3. J is TRBJ2-2 and V is TRBV10-1, with D possibly TRBD2 on 6 matching bases. This CDR3 has 15 amino acids. CDR1 and CDR2 (germline): WNHNN, SYGVQD (reference sequence). The ends were cut back, 3 bases at V and 4 bases at J, with 12 bases in the middle. The CDR3 loop is CASSDGGRVTGELFF. DNA of the CDR3: TGCGCCAGCAGTGACGGGGGTCGGGTCACCGGGGAGCTGTTTTTT.

V is TRBV18 and J is TRBJ2-7, with TRBD1 as a possible D gene (5 bases). V lost 3 bases and J 4 bases, leaving 19 bases between the germline ends. CDR1 is KGHSH, CDR2 LQKENI, per germline. CDR3 size: 16 residues. CDR3 loop: CASSPSLAGRVYEQYF. The CDR3 coding sequence is TGTGCCAGCTCACCGAGTCTCGCAGGCAGGGTTTACGAGCAGTACTTC.

The rearrangement links TRBV29-1 to TRBJ1-2, with a weak D call TRBD1 (6 bases). CDR1 is SQVTM and CDR2 is ANQGSEA in the germline V gene. The V end was cut by 4 bases, the J end by 6 bases, with 12 bases between. CDR3 length equals 12 residues. The CDR3 spells CSVVGTTNGYTF. For the CDR3, the DNA is TGCAGCGTTGTCGGGACAACTAATGGCTACACCTTC.

The V and J genes are TRBV5-6 and TRBJ2-7; TRBD1 matches at 7 bases. The CDR3 runs 12 residues. The germline CDR1 and CDR2 sequences are SGHDT and YYEEEE. With 4 bases clipped from V and 7 bases from J, the junction kept 5 bases outside the gene matches. The CDR3 DNA sequence: TGTGCCAGCAGCCGACAGGGAATGGAGCAGTACTTC. Translating gives CASSRQGMEQYF.

The V call is TRBV23-1, the J call TRBJ1-3, with a weak D call TRBD1 (6 bases). TRBV23-1 qualifies as an ORF whose function is uncertain. Trimming took off 0 bases at V and 4 bases at J, with 16 bases between the two ends. The CDR3 totals 17 residues. The CDR3 loop reads CASSQSGGGGAGNTIYF. The CDR3 bases are TGCGCCAGCAGTCAATCGGGGGGAGGGGGAGCGGGAAACACCATATATTTT.

V usage is TRBV7-2 and J usage is TRBJ1-1; 8 bases fit TRBD1. The CDR3 consists of 14 residues. Trimming at V came to 2 bases and at J to 5 bases, leaving 4 bases not matched to a gene. Germline CDR1 SGHTA, CDR2 FQGNSA. The CDR3 protein is CASSLNRGGTEAFF. The CDR3 DNA follows: TGTGCCAGCAGCTTAAACAGGGGGGGGACTGAAGCTTTCTTT.

The chain uses TRBV30 and TRBJ1-5; D is possibly TRBD1 (5 bases). This CDR3 spans 14 amino acids. Trimming took off 3 bases at V and 6 bases at J, with 15 bases between the two ends. Looked up from germline, CDR1 is GTSNPN and CDR2 is SVGIG (reference sequence). CDR3 nucleotide sequence: TGTGCCTGGAGCGCCAGGGAACTGAGTCAGCCCCAGCATTTT. Its translation: CAWSARELSQPQHF.

This rearrangement joins TRBV10-3 to TRBJ1-5, with 11 bases identical to TRBD1. Germline CDR1 is ENHRY and CDR2 is SYGVKD. With 2 bases clipped from V and 5 bases from J, the junction kept 5 bases outside the gene matches. This CDR3 contains 16 residues. CDR3 in DNA: TGTGCCATCAGTGAGCGGGACAGGGGGAAGGATCAGCCCCAGCATTTT. This codes for CAISERDRGKDQPQHF.

This chain connects TRBV19 to TRBJ1-5, with D possibly being TRBD1 (5 bases). Between the trimmed V and J ends, which lost 3 bases and 0 bases, there was a span of 12 bases. In germline, CDR1 is LNHDA, CDR2 SQIVND (reference sequence). There are 16 residues in the CDR3. This CDR3 is CASSILGGNSNQPQHF. CDR3 DNA sequence: TGTGCCAGTAGTATCCTGGGGGGGAATAGCAATCAGCCCCAGCATTTT. Supplemented by reference TRBV19 and TRBJ1-5, the full variable domain reads DGGITQSPKYLFRKEGQNVTLSCEQNLNHDAMYWYRQDPGQGLRLIYYSQIVNDFQKGDIAEGYSVSREKKESFPLTVTSAQKNPTAFYLCASSILGGNSNQPQHFGDGTRLSIL.

A single count supports this clone. The chain carries TRBV19 and TRBJ1-2, with 8 bases lining up with TRBD1. V dropped 7 bases and J dropped 8; count of bases not matched to a gene: 9. CDR3 length: 13 amino acids. CDR1 and CDR2 from the germline V gene are LNHDA and SQIVND (reference sequence). CDR3 coding DNA: TGTGCCAGTACCTTTCGGACAGGGAACGGCTACACCTTC. This translates into CASTFRTGNGYTF.

The chain combines TRBV19 with TRBJ2-3, with 7 bases that match TRBD2. J was trimmed by 9 bases and V by 6 bases; bases with no gene match: 12. Germline CDR1 and CDR2: LNHDA and SQIVND (reference sequence). The CDR3 length is 14 residues. The CDR3 nucleotides are TGTGCCAGTAGCCCAAGCGGGATTCAGGCGACGCAGTATTTT. It translates to CASSPSGIQATQYF.

The chain uses TRBV5-6 and TRBJ2-3; 11 positions match TRBD1. The CDR3 contains 16 residues. Per germline, CDR1 SGHDT and CDR2 YYEEEE. V was clipped by 1 base and J by 2 bases; unmatched bases: 3. This CDR3 is CASSLRTGGFTDTQYF. CDR3 DNA sequence: TGTGCCAGCAGCTTGAGGACAGGGGGCTTCACAGATACGCAGTATTTT. Complete variable domain (other parts from reference TRBV5-6 and TRBJ2-3): DAGVTQSPTHLIKTRGQQVTLRCSPKSGHDTVSWYQQALGQGPQFIFQYYEEEERQRGNFPDRFSGHQFPNYSSELNVNALLLGDSALYLCASSLRTGGFTDTQYFGPGTRLTVL.

The rearrangement uses TRBV27 and TRBJ2-7; a weak D match, TRBD2 (5 bases). V lost 8 bases to trimming and J lost 7 bases, with 21 bases between them. Germline CDR1 and CDR2: MNHEY and SMNVEV (reference sequence). CDR3 length: 14 amino acids. CDR3 sequence: CASRYHSAPGEQYF. The CDR3 DNA sequence: TGTGCCAGCCGTTACCACTCCGCCCCGGGGGAGCAGTACTTC.

The V and J genes are TRBV28 and TRBJ2-3; D ambiguous. This CDR3 contains 15 residues. The germline CDR1 and CDR2 sequences are MDHEN and SYDVKM. The V end was cut by 4 bases, the J end by 2 bases, with 13 bases between. CDR3 sequence (DNA): TGTGCCAGCAGTTGGTCGATCAGTTACACAGATACGCAGTATTTT. As protein: CASSWSISYTDTQYF.

The chain is built from TRBV5-1 and TRBJ2-3, with D perhaps matching TRBD1 (5 bases). V lost 2 bases and J 2 bases, leaving 12 bases between the germline ends. The V gene's germline CDR1 is SGHRS and CDR2 YFSETQ. The CDR3 totals 15 residues. The CDR3 region is CASSLDSPTTDTQYF. In DNA form, the CDR3 reads TGCGCCAGCAGCTTAGACAGCCCTACCACAGATACGCAGTATTTT.

About this clone itself: Relative to the germline gene, one junction end is altered; a read error may explain this. This chain uses TRBV7-9 with TRBJ2-7; 14 nucleotides agree with TRBD2. Per the germline V gene, CDR1 is SEHNR and CDR2 is FQNEAQ (reference sequence). The CDR3 is 12 amino acids. CDR3 sequence: CASSSGTSGGSF. CDR3 DNA: TGTGCCAGCAGCTCCGGGACTAGCGGGGGATCTTTC.

This clone was picked up one time. This chain links TRBV7-3 with TRBJ2-5, with TRBD1 as a possible D gene (5 bases). CDR1 is SGHTA and CDR2 is FQGTGA in the germline V gene. This CDR3 region has 15 residues. V dropped 0 bases and J dropped 5 bases, with 13 bases sitting between them. The CDR3 is CASSLTGQGYETQYF. The CDR3 DNA reads as TGTGCCAGCAGCTTAACGGGGCAGGGTTACGAGACCCAGTACTTC.

This chain links TRBV4-3 with TRBJ2-1, with TRBD2 matching over 9 bases. Looked up from germline, CDR1 is LGHNA and CDR2 is YSLEER. The CDR3 extends over 15 amino acids. V dropped 3 bases and J dropped 4; count of bases not matched to a gene: 4. CDR3 amino acids: CASSQEREVYNEQFF. CDR3 nucleotide sequence: TGCGCCAGCAGCCAGGAGCGGGAGGTATACAATGAGCAGTTCTTC.